This T cell receptor beta chain was retrieved from a study of blood T cell repertoires in COVID-19. Per the germline V gene, CDR1 is SGHRS and CDR2 is YFSETQ. The V end was cut by 0 bases, the J end by 4 bases, with 13 bases between. The CDR3 spans 15 residues. Original methodology: Using reference gene primer amplification, nucleated cell counts were estimated. Profiled with immunoSEQ multiplex PCR; TCRdb holds only in-frame clones, not every one. The V and J calls and clone size were taken over from that table, and D and trimming were inferred from the DNA. The sample consists of about 210,000 clones, around 89% of them appearing once.

The chain recombines TRBV5-1 with TRBJ1-1, with D possibly being TRBD1 (5 bases). This TCR derives from a man aged 25-45 years who had recovered from COVID-19. The sample was PBMCs or T cells enriched from blood (not recorded which). The CDR3 sequence is CASSLVGQIRTEAFF. The DNA for the CDR3 is TGCGCCAGCAGCTTGGTGGGGCAGATTCGCACTGAAGCTTTCTTT.